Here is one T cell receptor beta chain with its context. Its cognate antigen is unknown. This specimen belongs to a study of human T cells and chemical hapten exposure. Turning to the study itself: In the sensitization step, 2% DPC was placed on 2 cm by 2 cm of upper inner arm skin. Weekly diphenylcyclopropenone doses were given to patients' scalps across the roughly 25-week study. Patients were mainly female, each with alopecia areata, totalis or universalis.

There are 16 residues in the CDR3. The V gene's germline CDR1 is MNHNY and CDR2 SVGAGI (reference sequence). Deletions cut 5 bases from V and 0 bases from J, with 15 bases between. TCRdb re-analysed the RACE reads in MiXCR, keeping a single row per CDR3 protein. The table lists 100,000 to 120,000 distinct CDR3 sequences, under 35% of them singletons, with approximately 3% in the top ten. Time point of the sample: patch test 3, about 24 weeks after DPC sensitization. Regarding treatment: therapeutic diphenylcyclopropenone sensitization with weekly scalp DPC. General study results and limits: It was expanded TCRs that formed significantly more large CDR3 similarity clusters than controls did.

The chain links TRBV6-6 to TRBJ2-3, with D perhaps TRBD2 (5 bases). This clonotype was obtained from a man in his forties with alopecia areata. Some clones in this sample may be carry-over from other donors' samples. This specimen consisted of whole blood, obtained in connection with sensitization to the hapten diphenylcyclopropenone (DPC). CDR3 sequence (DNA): TGTGCCAGCAGTCCGCGTAGCGCGATTAGCACAGATACGCAGTATTTT. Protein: CASSPRSAISTDTQYF.